This passage covers 9 T cell receptor beta chains from one sample sequenced in a study of T cells after yellow fever vaccination. One entry per CDR3 protein results from TCRdb running MiXCR on the 5' RACE reads. The sample includes about 260,000 distinct CDR3 sequences, over 10% of them seen just once. The material was CD4+ T cells sorted from PBMCs, obtained 45 days after the yellow fever booster vaccination. The receptors stem from a man aged 25 to 45 who received the YFV17D yellow fever vaccine.

A few counts support this clonotype. In nucleotides, the CDR3 is TGTGCCAGCAGCCCGACTAGCGGGAACCCACGAAGAGATACGCAGTATTTT. This translates into CASSPTSGNPRRDTQYF. The chain employs TRBV21-1 and TRBJ2-3; TRBD2, the table's D call, was not compared with the DNA. TRBV21-1 is a recognized pseudogene. This CDR3 spans 17 amino acids.

The chain employs TRBV20-1 and TRBJ2-1; D perhaps matches TRBD2 (5 bases). V lost 0 bases, J lost 1 base, and 16 bases lay in between. The CDR3 spans 17 residues. Germline V gene sequence: CDR1 DFQATT, CDR2 SNEGSKA (reference sequence). The CDR3 DNA reads TGCAGTGCTAGAGAGCCCAGCGGACGCGGTTCCTACAATGAGCAGTTCTTC. Its protein product is CSAREPSGRGSYNEQFF.

This clonotype turned up a few times. The chain links TRBV4-3 to TRBJ2-5; D gene unclear. V was trimmed by 0 bases and J by 0 bases, leaving 11 bases between them. This CDR3 has 16 residues. Germline V lookup: CDR1 LGHNA, CDR2 YSLEER. The CDR3 nucleotides read TGCGCCAGCAGCCAAGATCTACGGCAGTACCAAGAGACCCAGTACTTC. Its protein is CASSQDLRQYQETQYF.

The gene calls are TRBV28 and TRBJ1-1; possible D gene TRBD1, 6 bases. V gave up 8 bases and J gave up 4 bases, with 17 bases separating them. The CDR3 sequence is 14 residues long. In germline, CDR1 is MDHEN, CDR2 SYDVKM. The CDR3 region has the DNA TGTGCCAGCGGTTGGGGGGGGGCTACCACTGAAGCTTTCTTT. Residues: CASGWGGATTEAFF.

The chain is built from TRBV20-1 and TRBJ2-1, with D tentatively TRBD2 (7 bases). The CDR3 contains 18 residues. V was cut by 3 bases and J by 0 bases, with 21 bases left in between. Germline V gives CDR1 DFQATT, CDR2 SNEGSKA (reference sequence). The CDR3 DNA sequence: TGCAGTGCTAGTTACCGGGAGGCCAGGGGTAGCTCCTACAATGAGCAGTTCTTC. Its translation is CSASYREARGSSYNEQFF.

Only a few counts were recorded for this clonotype. V gene TRBV7-8 combines with J gene TRBJ1-1, with D tentatively TRBD1 (6 bases). The CDR3 extends over 14 amino acids. The V gene's germline CDR1 is SGHVS and CDR2 FQNEAQ. Trimming pared 5 bases from V and 8 bases from J, leaving 18 bases between. CDR3 protein: CASSIPGTTKEAFF. Written as DNA, the CDR3 is TGTGCCAGCAGCATCCCCGGGACAACCAAAGAAGCTTTCTTT. Using reference TRBV7-8 and TRBJ1-1 for the parts outside the CDR3, the full variable domain is GAGVSQSPRYKVAKRGQDVALRCDPISGHVSLFWYQQALGQGPEFLTYFQNEAQLDKSGLPSDRFFAERPEGSVSTLKIQRTQQEDSAVYLCASSIPGTTKEAFFGQGTRLTVV.

The chain has TRBV4-2 and TRBJ1-5, with unresolved D. CDR3 length equals 12 residues. Between the trimmed V and J ends, which lost 6 bases and 4 bases, there was a span of 7 bases. From germline, CDR1 is LGHNA and CDR2 YNFKEQ. CDR3 DNA sequence: TGTGCCAGCAGGGCGGAAAATCAGCCCCAGCATTTT. Its translation is CASRAENQPQHF.

This chain links TRBV7-2 with TRBJ2-3, with TRBD1 matching over 7 bases. Germline loops: CDR1 SGHTA, CDR2 FQGNSA. This CDR3 is built from 14 residues. V lost 7 bases and J lost 2; bases outside the gene matches: 6. In DNA form, the CDR3 reads TGTGCCAGCACCCAGGGGGACGCCACAGATACGCAGTATTTT. Translating it yields CASTQGDATDTQYF.

This clonotype has more than one count but fewer than ten. The CDR3 protein is CASSFLAGGIGHNEQFF. In nucleotides, the CDR3 is TGCGCCAGCAGCTTCCTAGCGGGAGGAATAGGTCACAATGAGCAGTTCTTC. The V gene is TRBV5-1, the J gene TRBJ2-1; TRBD2 matches 11 bases. The V and J ends lost 2 bases and 5 bases, in that order; junction bases with no gene match: 9. Germline CDR1 is SGHRS and CDR2 is YFSETQ. CDR3 size: 17 residues.